This T cell receptor (beta chain) emerged from a study of shared clonotypes between healthy human individuals. Deep was the level at which the assay was run. Clones were sequenced by immunoSEQ multiplex PCR, and TCRdb holds only the in-frame ones, with some missing. The table lists 1,400,000 or so clones, 98% of them singletons. The germline V gene encodes CDR1 ENHRY and CDR2 SYGVKD. Trimming took 3 bases from V and 2 from J; bases not matched to a gene: 4. This CDR3 has 16 amino acids. This TCR came from a man aged 25-45 years in good health. The chain combines TRBV10-3 with TRBJ2-1; 10 positions agree with TRBD2. Sequencing input: naive CD4+ T cells sorted from blood. Subset defined: CD45RA+ positively selected. In nucleotides, the CDR3 is TGTGCCATCAGTGAAACTAGCGGGAAGACCTACAATGAGCAGTTCTTC. It is translated as CAISETSGKTYNEQFF.